The clone carrying this TCR beta chain was detected only once. Data came from immunoSEQ multiplex PCR; TCRdb stores just in-frame clones and leaves some out. This sample yields roughly 250,000 clones, of which about 92% are seen a single time; approximately 0.52% belongs to the top ten. The V and J ends lost 5 bases and 2 bases, in that order; junction bases with no gene match: 7. There are 15 residues in the CDR3. CDR1 is MGHRA, CDR2 YSYEKL, per germline. This entry belongs to a study of T cell responses to AZD1222 COVID-19 vaccine. The clonotype comes from an adult in good health. The material sequenced was peripheral blood, taken on day 0 of AZD1222 vaccination. The chain is built from TRBV4-1 and TRBJ1-2, with 8 bases identical to TRBD1. CDR3 in DNA: TGCGCCAGCAGCACAATAGGACAGGGAAACTATGGCTACACCTTC. Protein product: CASSTIGQGNYGYTF.